A single sample gave rise to the 19 T cell receptor beta chains below, sequenced in a study of T cell responses to AZD1222 COVID-19 vaccine. Data came from immunoSEQ multiplex PCR; TCRdb stores just in-frame clones and leaves some out. The data show about 44,000 clones, with 75% to 85% seen just once and over 40% held by the top ten. Source: peripheral blood, taken on day 0 of AZD1222 vaccination. Source of these receptors: an adult in good health.

This chain links TRBV19 with TRBJ2-1, with a possible D match to TRBD2 (6 bases). V lost 3 bases and J lost 6, with 12 bases in between. Germline CDR1 reads LNHDA; CDR2 reads SQIVND (reference sequence). CDR3 length equals 14 residues. CDR3 in DNA: TGTGCCAGTAGTATGATGACTAGGGGCAATGAGCAGTTCTTC. This encodes CASSMMTRGNEQFF.

This CDR3 reads CASSPTSGSNEQFF. CDR3 nucleotides: TGTGCCAGCAGCCCGACTAGCGGGAGCAATGAGCAGTTCTTC. This chain links TRBV3-1 (or the pseudogene TRBV3-2) with TRBJ2-1, with 12 nucleotides matching TRBD2. The trim removed 4 bases at V and 6 bases at J, leaving 1 base unmatched. Germline V gives CDR1 LGHDT, CDR2 YNNKEL (reference sequence). This CDR3 region has 14 residues.

The V and J genes are TRBV28 and TRBJ2-2; D might be TRBD1 or TRBD2, each matching 6 bases. Germline assignment: CDR1 MDHEN and CDR2 SYDVKM. Deletions cut 5 bases from V and 0 bases from J, with 10 bases between. This CDR3 has 15 amino acids. The CDR3, as DNA: TGTGCCAGCAGTCTGGGGGGCGCGAACACCGGGGAGCTGTTTTTT. It codes for CASSLGGANTGELFF.

With respect to this clone: The junction differs from germline at one of its ends, possibly a read error. The chain has TRBV7-7 and TRBJ1-1; D unclear. The CDR3 totals 13 residues. Germline lookup yields CDR1 SSHAT and CDR2 FNYEAQ (reference sequence). The CDR3 protein is CASSESVDTEAFF. The CDR3 coding sequence is TGTGCTAGCAGCGAATCCGTAGACACTGAAGCTTTCTTT.

The sample holds a few counts of this clone. The chain joins TRBV30 to TRBJ2-1; D call uncertain. The V and J ends lost 2 bases and 6 bases respectively, with 11 bases between them. Germline CDR1 is GTSNPN and CDR2 is SVGIG (reference sequence). CDR3 size: 13 residues. CDR3 residues: CAWSTGQLNEQFF. The CDR3 nucleotides are TGTGCCTGGAGTACGGGCCAGCTCAATGAGCAGTTCTTC. Looking up the rest from reference TRBV30 and TRBJ2-1 gives the full variable domain: SQTIHQWPATLVQPVGSPLSLECTVEGTSNPNLYWYRQAAGRGLQLLFYSVGIGQISSEVPQNLSASRPQDRQFILSSKKLLLSDSGFYLCAWSTGQLNEQFFGPGTRLTVL.

The gene calls are TRBV2 and TRBJ1-4; TRBD1 agrees at 11 bases. Unmatched junction bases numbered 2, after V lost 4 bases and J lost 4 bases. The CDR3 runs to 15 residues. From germline, CDR1 is SNHLY and CDR2 FYNNEI. Written as DNA, the CDR3 is TGTGCCAGCAGTGGGGACAGGGGGGGTAATGAAAAACTGTTTTTT. It specifies CASSGDRGGNEKLFF.

The chain recombines TRBV5-1 with TRBJ2-3; 7 bases agree with TRBD1. Germline values: CDR1 SGHRS, CDR2 YFSETQ. The trim removed 2 bases at V and 0 bases at J, leaving 9 bases unmatched. The length of the CDR3 is 17 residues. The CDR3 DNA reads TGCGCCAGCAGCTTTAGCCCCCGGGACAGTAGCACAGATACGCAGTATTTT. Translation gives CASSFSPRDSSTDTQYF.

This clone was observed a single time. The rearrangement links TRBV18 to TRBJ1-5; D not resolved. The CDR3 extends over 14 amino acids. Germline CDR1 is KGHSH and CDR2 is LQKENI. Trimming stripped 5 bases from V and 6 bases from J, with 14 bases between. The CDR3 protein is CASSLRDGIQPQHF. The CDR3 DNA follows: TGTGCCAGCTCATTACGAGACGGAATTCAGCCCCAGCATTTT.

The gene calls are TRBV7-6 and TRBJ1-6; D gene unclear. V lost 3 bases to trimming and J lost 10 bases, with 16 bases between them. There are 15 residues in the CDR3. Germline assignment: CDR1 SGHVS and CDR2 FNYEAQ. CDR3 sequence reads: CASSFRTNPGSPLHF. In nucleotides, the CDR3 is TGTGCCAGCAGCTTTCGCACTAACCCGGGGTCACCCCTCCACTTT.

The chain links TRBV4-1 to TRBJ1-5; weak D call: TRBD1 (5 bases). Trimming pared 2 bases from V and 3 bases from J, leaving 17 bases between. From germline, CDR1 is MGHRA and CDR2 YSYEKL. The CDR3 totals 17 residues. This CDR3 is CASSQIPGLSINQPQHF. The CDR3 coding sequence is TGCGCCAGCAGCCAAATCCCGGGACTTTCGATCAATCAGCCCCAGCATTTT.

The V call is TRBV5-5, the J call TRBJ1-1; D gene ambiguous. CDR1 and CDR2 from the germline V gene are SGHKS and YYEKEE (reference sequence). Trimming removed 4 bases from V and 1 base from J, with 11 bases in between. This CDR3 is 14 amino acids long. The CDR3 DNA follows: TGTGCCAGCAGCCCCCTACCGGGGAACACTGAAGCTTTCTTT. This encodes CASSPLPGNTEAFF.

This sequence joins TRBV29-1 and TRBJ2-1, with 7 positions matching TRBD2. The trim removed 4 bases at V and 4 bases at J, leaving 7 bases unmatched. The CDR3 totals 14 residues. Per germline, CDR1 SQVTM and CDR2 ANQGSEA. The DNA for the CDR3 is TGCAGCGTTGTGTCGCTAGCGGAATACAATGAGCAGTTCTTC. Its translation: CSVVSLAEYNEQFF.

The rearrangement uses TRBV7-2 and TRBJ2-1, with 8 bases aligning to TRBD2. The CDR3 runs to 18 residues. Germline loops: CDR1 SGHTA, CDR2 FQGNSA. With V trimmed by 4 bases and J by 2 bases, 13 bases remained unmatched. The CDR3 loop reads CASSSATGERGTYNEQFF. In DNA form, the CDR3 reads TGTGCCAGCAGCTCCGCGACGGGGGAGCGGGGGACCTACAATGAGCAGTTCTTC.

V is TRBV24-1 and J is TRBJ2-1; unclear D gene. V dropped 7 bases and J dropped 1 base, with 1 base sitting between them. Germline V gene data show CDR1 as KGHDR and CDR2 as SFDVKD. This CDR3 has 11 residues. CDR3 residues: CATRSYNEQFF. The CDR3 coding sequence is TGTGCCACCAGGTCCTACAATGAGCAGTTCTTC.

The V call is TRBV18, the J call TRBJ2-3; 9 positions agree with TRBD2. Per germline, CDR1 KGHSH and CDR2 LQKENI. V shed 6 bases, J shed 8 bases, and the junction held 12 bases outside the gene matches. This CDR3 is built from 15 residues. The CDR3 reads CASSSSGGKPPTQYF. DNA for the CDR3: TGTGCCAGCTCTTCAAGCGGGGGGAAGCCGCCTACGCAGTATTTT.

The chain joins TRBV10-3 to TRBJ1-5; D unclear. Trimming took off 6 bases at V and 0 bases at J, with 9 bases between the two ends. Germline CDR1 ENHRY, CDR2 SYGVKD. The CDR3 sequence is 14 residues long. This chain's CDR3 is CAIRLDGSNQPQHF. CDR3 coding DNA: TGTGCCATCAGACTGGACGGTAGCAATCAGCCCCAGCATTTT.

The V and J genes are TRBV3-1 (or the pseudogene TRBV3-2) and TRBJ2-7; D may be TRBD1 (6 bases). Germline V gene sequence: CDR1 LGHDT, CDR2 YNNKEL (reference sequence). The CDR3 runs to 12 residues. V was cut by 4 bases and J by 6 bases, with 10 bases left in between. CDR3 in amino acids: CASSPGQSEQYF. The CDR3 DNA reads TGTGCCAGCAGCCCCGGACAGTCCGAGCAGTACTTC.

This chain joins TRBV3-1 (or the pseudogene TRBV3-2) and TRBJ2-5; tentatively, D is TRBD2 (6 bases). This CDR3 is built from 15 residues. Trimming removed 2 bases at V and 2 bases at J, with 12 bases between. Germline lookup yields CDR1 LGHDT and CDR2 YNNKEL (reference sequence). CDR3 in DNA: TGTGCCAGCAGCCAACCGCTAGCGTCTCAAGAGACCCAGTACTTC. This translates into CASSQPLASQETQYF.

This chain connects TRBV19 to TRBJ2-6, with a tentative D call TRBD1 (6 bases). The CDR3 is 17 residues long. The germline CDR1 and CDR2 sequences are LNHDA and SQIVND (reference sequence). The ends were cut back, 7 bases at V and 1 base at J, with 17 bases in the middle. The CDR3 DNA reads TGTGCCAGTAATGGGGTCACGAGGGGGTCTGGGGCCAACGTCCTGACTTTC. It encodes CASNGVTRGSGANVLTF.